This T cell receptor (beta chain) was recovered during a study of T cells expressing NK-cell markers (dated by TCRdb to about 2020). Regarding the complete study: About eight donors provided sorted CD3+CD56+NKG2C+, CD3+CD56+NKG2C- and CD3+CD56-NKG2C+ T-cell subsets, whose TCR beta-chain repertoires were profiled. Among the eight sequenced donors, seven were HCMV-seropositive and one was HCMV-seronegative. The eight sequenced donors were randomly selected healthy volunteers, three men and five women. The libraries were sequenced on Illumina HiSeq 2000/2500, MiSeq or NextSeq, producing 2 x 150 bp reads.

A commercial ELISA kit detecting HCMV-specific IgG in serum was used to determine HCMV serostatus. Peripheral blood mononuclear cells were isolated from blood by Ficoll density gradient centrifugation. Concerning this clonotype itself: It has no known antigen specificity.

The reads were generated on an Illumina HiSeq 2000. The TCR beta cDNA libraries were made using 5'RACE template switching, a step that added both a universal primer site and unique molecular identifiers. Priming for cDNA synthesis came from the TCR beta constant segment, and two successive PCR amplification steps followed. Concerning the study's data processing: MIGEC was used to demultiplex reads and group reads by UMI, and MiTCR was used to assemble and quantify clonotypes. Only TCR cDNA sequences supported by at least two reads were kept to exclude erroneous sequences. The tcR package was used for downstream repertoire analysis, and clonotypes were matched between fractions using CDR3 nucleotide sequence together with V segment. VDJmatch was used to annotate antigen specificity against VDJdb, with one amino acid substitution in CDR3 permitted. After TCRdb reprocessed the reads, each CDR3 protein sequence was kept as one row, without DNA. Here the V and J calls rest on TCRdb's processing, not on the authors' analysis. The table for this sample shows 550,000 to 600,000 distinct CDR3 sequences. The ten largest clones take up approximately 3.5% of the sample.

Inclusive of the bounding cysteine and phenylalanine, the CDR3 is 15 residues long. The coding DNA is unavailable. Per the germline V gene, SGHRS is the CDR1 and YFSETQ is the CDR2. What the work shows at the level of the full study, not this receptor alone: Those dominant clonotypes were again the most abundant among CD3+CD56-NKG2C+ cells in several donors, at about 28.3-60.1%. For five or six donors, the dominant CD3+CD56+NKG2C+ clonotypes were among the top 10 CD8+ clonotypes and accounted for about 1.0-7.5% of CD8+ T cells. Whether the expanded NKG2C-expressing T cell clones were specific for HCMV antigens remained unclear.

This chain joins TRBV5-1 to TRBJ2-1; TCRdb calls TRBD1, which cannot be checked without DNA. The sample was blood T cells: a sorted CD56 or NKG2C T cell subset, CD4+ or CD8+ T cells, or bulk PBMC T cells (not recorded which). This sequence originates from a man between 18 and 35 years old in good health. Donor details come from another sample of the same person, matched by shared clones. CDR3 loop: CASGLSQGGHSEQFF.